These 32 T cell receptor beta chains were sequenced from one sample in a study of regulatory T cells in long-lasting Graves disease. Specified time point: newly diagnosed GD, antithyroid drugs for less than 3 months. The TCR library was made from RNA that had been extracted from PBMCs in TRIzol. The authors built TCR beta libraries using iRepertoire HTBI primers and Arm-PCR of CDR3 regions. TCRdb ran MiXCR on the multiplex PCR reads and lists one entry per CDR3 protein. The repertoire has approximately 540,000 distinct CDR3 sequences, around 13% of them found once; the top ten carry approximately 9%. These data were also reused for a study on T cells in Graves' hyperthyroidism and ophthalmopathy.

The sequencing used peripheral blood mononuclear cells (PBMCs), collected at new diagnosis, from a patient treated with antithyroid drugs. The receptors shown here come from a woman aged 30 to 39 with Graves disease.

As DNA, the CDR3 is TGTGCCAGCAGTGAAGTAGGACAGGGGATCAATCAGCCCCAGCATTTT. It specifies CASSEVGQGINQPQHF. This chain links TRBV6-1 with TRBJ1-5; 9 nucleotides agree with TRBD1. V lost 1 base, J lost 3 bases, and 4 bases stayed unmatched. This CDR3 comprises 16 residues. Germline-derived CDR1 and CDR2 are MNHNS and SASEGT.

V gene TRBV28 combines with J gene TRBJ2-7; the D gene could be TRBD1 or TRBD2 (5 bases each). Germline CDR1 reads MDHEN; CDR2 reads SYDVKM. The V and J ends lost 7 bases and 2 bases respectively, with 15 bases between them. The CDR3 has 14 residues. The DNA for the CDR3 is TGTGCCAGCATCACCGGGGCTAGCACCTACGAGCAGTACTTC. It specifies CASITGASTYEQYF.

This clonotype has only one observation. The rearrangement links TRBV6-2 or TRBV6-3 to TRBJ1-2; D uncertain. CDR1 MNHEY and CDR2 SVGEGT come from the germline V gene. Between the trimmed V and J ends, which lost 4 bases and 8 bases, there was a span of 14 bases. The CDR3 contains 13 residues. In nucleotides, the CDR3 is TGTGCCAGCAGTTTAAGACATATCTTCGGCTACACCTTC. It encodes CASSLRHIFGYTF.

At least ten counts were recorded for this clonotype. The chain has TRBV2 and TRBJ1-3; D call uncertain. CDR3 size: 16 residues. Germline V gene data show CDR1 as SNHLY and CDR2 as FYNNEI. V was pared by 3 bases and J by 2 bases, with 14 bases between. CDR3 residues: CASSDRGWSAGNTIYF. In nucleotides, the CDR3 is TGTGCCAGCAGTGATCGTGGGTGGAGTGCTGGAAACACCATATATTTT. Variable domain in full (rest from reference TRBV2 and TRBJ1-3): EPEVTQTPSHQVTQMGQEVILRCVPISNHLYFYWYRQILGQKVEFLVSFYNNEISEKSEIFDDQFSVERPDGSNFTLKIRSTKLEDSAMYFCASSDRGWSAGNTIYFGEGSWLTVV.

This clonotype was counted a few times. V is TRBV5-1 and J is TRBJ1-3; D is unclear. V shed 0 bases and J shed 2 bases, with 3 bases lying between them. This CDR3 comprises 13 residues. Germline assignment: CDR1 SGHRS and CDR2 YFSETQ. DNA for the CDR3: TGCGCCAGCAGCTTGGACCCTGGAAACACCATATATTTT. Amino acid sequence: CASSLDPGNTIYF.

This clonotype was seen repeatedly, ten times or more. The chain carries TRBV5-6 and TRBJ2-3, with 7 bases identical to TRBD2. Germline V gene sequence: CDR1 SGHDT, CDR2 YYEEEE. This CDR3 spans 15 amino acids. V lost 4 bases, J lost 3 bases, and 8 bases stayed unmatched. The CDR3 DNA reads TGTGCCAGCAGCGATCCTAGCGGAAGTACAGATACGCAGTATTTT. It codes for CASSDPSGSTDTQYF. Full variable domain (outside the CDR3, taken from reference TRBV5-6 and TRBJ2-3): DAGVTQSPTHLIKTRGQQVTLRCSPKSGHDTVSWYQQALGQGPQFIFQYYEEEERQRGNFPDRFSGHQFPNYSSELNVNALLLGDSALYLCASSDPSGSTDTQYFGPGTRLTVL.

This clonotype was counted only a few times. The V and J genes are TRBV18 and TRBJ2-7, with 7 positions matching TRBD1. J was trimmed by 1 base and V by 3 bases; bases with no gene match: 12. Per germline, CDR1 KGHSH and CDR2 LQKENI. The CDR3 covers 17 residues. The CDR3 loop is CASSPIKGQVYSYEQYF. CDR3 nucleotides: TGTGCCAGCTCACCGATTAAAGGACAGGTTTATTCCTACGAGCAGTACTTC.

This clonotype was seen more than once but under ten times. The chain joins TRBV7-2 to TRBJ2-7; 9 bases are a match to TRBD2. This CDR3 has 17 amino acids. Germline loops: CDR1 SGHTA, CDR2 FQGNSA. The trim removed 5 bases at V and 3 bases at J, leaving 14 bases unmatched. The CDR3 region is CASSAEGSGRKGYEQYF. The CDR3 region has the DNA TGTGCCAGCAGCGCGGAAGGTAGCGGGAGAAAAGGCTACGAGCAGTACTTC.

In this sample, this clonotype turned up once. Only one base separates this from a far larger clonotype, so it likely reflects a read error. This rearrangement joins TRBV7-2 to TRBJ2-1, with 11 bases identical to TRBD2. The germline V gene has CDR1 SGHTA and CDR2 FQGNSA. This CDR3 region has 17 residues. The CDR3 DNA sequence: TGTGCCAGCAGCTTTGGGACTAGCGGTAGCTCCTACAATGAGCAGGTCTTC. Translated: CASSFGTSGSSYNEQVF.

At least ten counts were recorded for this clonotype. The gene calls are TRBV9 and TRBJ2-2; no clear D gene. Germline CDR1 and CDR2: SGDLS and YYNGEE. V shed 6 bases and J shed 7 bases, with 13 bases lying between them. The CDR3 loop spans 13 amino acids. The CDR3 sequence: CASNPNDGGELFF. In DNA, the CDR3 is TGTGCCAGCAACCCAAACGACGGCGGGGAGCTGTTTTTT.

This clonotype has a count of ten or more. Here the CDR3 DNA reads TGTGCCAGCAGTTCGATCGGGACCCCCGAGAGAGGACTAGCGGGCCGCACAGATACGCAGTATTTT. Translated, it gives CASSSIGTPERGLAGRTDTQYF. This sequence joins TRBV6-9 and TRBJ2-3; 11 bases align to TRBD2. V trimming: 4 bases; J trimming: 1 base; junction bases outside the gene matches: 22. Germline V gene sequence: CDR1 MNHGY, CDR2 SVAAGI. The CDR3 has 22 residues.

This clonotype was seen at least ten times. This CDR3 is CASSQTLAGISYNEQFF. CDR3 coding DNA: TGTGCCAGCAGCCAAACACTAGCGGGGATTTCCTACAATGAGCAGTTCTTC. The chain carries TRBV3-1 and TRBJ2-1; TRBD2 matches 10 bases. The CDR3 is made up of 17 amino acids. The V and J ends lost 2 bases and 1 base, in that order; junction bases with no gene match: 5. CDR1 and CDR2 from the germline V gene are LGHDT and YNNKEL (reference sequence).

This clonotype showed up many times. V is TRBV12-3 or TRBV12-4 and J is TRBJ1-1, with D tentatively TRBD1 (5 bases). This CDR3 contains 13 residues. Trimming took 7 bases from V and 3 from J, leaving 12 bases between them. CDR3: CASNSRGDTEAFF. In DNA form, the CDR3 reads TGTGCCAGCAATTCGAGAGGGGACACTGAAGCTTTCTTT.

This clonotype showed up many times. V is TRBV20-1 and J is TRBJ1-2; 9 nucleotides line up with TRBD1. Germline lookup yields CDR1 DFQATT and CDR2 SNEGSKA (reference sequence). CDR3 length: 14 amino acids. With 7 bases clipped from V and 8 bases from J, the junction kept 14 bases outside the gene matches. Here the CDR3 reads CSGISGTGIFGYTF. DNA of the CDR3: TGCAGTGGAATCTCGGGGACAGGGATCTTCGGCTACACCTTC.

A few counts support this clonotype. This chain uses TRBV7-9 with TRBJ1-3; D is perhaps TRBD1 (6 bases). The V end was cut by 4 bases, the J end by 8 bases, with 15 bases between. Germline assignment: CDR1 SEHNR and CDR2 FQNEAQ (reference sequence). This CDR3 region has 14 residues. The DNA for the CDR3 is TGTGCCAGCAGCTCCACAGGGTGGGGTGACACCATATATTTT. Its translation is CASSSTGWGDTIYF.

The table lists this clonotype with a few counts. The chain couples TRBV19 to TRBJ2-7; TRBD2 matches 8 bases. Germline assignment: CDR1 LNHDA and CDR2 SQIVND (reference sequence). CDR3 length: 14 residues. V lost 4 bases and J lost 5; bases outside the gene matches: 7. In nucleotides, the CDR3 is TGTGCCAGTAGTACCCCGGGACTAGTGAACGAGCAGTACTTC. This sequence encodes CASSTPGLVNEQYF.

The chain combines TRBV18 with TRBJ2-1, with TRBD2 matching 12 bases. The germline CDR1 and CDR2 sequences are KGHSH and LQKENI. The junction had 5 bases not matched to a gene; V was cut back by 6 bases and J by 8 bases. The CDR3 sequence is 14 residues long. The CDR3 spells CASSRLAGDDEQFF. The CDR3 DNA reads TGTGCCAGCTCCCGACTAGCGGGAGACGATGAGCAGTTCTTC.

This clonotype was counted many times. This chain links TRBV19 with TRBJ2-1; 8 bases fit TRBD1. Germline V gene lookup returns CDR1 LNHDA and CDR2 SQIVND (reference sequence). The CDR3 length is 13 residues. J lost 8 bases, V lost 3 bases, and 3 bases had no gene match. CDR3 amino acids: CASSIGQGYEQFF. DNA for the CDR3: TGTGCCAGTAGTATCGGACAGGGCTATGAGCAGTTCTTC.

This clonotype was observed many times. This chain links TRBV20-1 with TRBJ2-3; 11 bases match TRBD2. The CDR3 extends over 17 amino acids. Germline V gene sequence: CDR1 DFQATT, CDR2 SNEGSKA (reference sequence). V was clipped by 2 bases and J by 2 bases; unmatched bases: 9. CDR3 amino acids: CSARPIPGLAVTDTQYF. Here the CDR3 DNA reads TGCAGTGCTAGACCAATCCCGGGACTAGCGGTCACAGATACGCAGTATTTT.

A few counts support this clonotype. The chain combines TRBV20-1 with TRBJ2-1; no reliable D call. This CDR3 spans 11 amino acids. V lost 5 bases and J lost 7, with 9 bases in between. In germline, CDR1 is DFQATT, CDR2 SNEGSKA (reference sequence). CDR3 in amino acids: CSARVLNEQFF. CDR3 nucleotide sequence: TGCAGTGCTCGTGTTTTGAATGAGCAGTTCTTC.

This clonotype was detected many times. The chain's CDR3 is CASSFWARGTEAFF. CDR3 in DNA: TGTGCCAGCAGTTTTTGGGCTCGGGGCACTGAAGCTTTCTTT. This chain uses TRBV12-3 or TRBV12-4 with TRBJ1-1; D not certain. V was pared by 3 bases and J by 4 bases, with 12 bases between. This CDR3 region has 14 residues.

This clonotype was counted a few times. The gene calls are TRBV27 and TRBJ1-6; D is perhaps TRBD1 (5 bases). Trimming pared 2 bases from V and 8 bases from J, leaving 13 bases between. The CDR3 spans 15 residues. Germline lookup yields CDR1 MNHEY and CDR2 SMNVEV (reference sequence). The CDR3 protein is CASSLDTGAYSPLHF. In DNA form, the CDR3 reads TGTGCCAGCAGTTTAGATACTGGGGCCTATTCACCCCTCCACTTT.

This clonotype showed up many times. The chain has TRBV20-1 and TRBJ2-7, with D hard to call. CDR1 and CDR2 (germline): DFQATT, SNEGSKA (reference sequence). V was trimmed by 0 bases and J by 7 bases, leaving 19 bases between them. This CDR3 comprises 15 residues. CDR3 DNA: TGCAGTGCTAGAGATAGTTCGGAGCTTGTGGGTGAGCAGTACTTC. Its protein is CSARDSSELVGEQYF.

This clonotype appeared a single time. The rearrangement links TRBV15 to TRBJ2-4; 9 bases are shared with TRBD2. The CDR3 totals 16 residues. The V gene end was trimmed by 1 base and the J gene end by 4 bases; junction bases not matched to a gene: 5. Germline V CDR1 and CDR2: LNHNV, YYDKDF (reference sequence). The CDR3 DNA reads TGTGCCACCAGCAGAGGCGGACTAGCGAAAAAAAACATTCAGTACTTC. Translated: CATSRGGLAKKNIQYF. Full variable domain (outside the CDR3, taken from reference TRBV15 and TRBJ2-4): DAMVIQNPRYQVTQFGKPVTLSCSQTLNHNVMYWYQQKSSQAPKLLFHYYDKDFNNEADTPDNFQSRRPNTSFCFLDIRSPGLGDTAMYLCATSRGGLAKKNIQYFGAGTRLSVL.

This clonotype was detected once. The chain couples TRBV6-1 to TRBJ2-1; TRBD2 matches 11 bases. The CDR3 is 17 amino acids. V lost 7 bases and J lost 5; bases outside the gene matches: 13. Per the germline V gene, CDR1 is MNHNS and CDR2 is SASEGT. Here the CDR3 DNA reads TGTGCCAGCACATTAACCCACCTAGCGGGAGGCCACAATGAGCAGTTCTTC. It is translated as CASTLTHLAGGHNEQFF.

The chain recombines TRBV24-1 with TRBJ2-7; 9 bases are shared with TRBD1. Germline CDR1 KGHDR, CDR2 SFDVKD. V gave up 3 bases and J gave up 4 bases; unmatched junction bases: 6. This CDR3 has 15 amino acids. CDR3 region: CATSDAGQGQYEQYF. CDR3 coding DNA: TGTGCCACCAGTGATGCTGGACAGGGGCAATACGAGCAGTACTTC.

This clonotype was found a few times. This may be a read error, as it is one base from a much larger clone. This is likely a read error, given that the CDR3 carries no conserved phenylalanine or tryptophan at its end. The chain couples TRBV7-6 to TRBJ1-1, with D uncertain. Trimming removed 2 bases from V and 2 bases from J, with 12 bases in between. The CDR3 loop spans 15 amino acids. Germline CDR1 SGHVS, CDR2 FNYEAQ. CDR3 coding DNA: TGTGCCAGCAGCTTACCCTGGCAGAATAACACTGAAGCTTTCTAT. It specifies CASSLPWQNNTEAFY.

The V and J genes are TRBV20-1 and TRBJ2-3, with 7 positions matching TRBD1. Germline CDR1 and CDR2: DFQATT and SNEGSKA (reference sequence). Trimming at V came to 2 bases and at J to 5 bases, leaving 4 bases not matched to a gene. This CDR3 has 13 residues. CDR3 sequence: CSARQGVEDTQYF. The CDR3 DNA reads TGCAGTGCTAGACAGGGGGTAGAAGATACGCAGTATTTT.

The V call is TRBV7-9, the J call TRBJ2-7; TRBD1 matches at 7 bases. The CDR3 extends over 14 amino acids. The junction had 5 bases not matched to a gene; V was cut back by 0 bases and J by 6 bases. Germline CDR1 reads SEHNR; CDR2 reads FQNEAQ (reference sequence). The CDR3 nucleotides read TGTGCCAGCAGCTTAGCGGGGACAGATTCCGAGCAGTACTTC. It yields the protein CASSLAGTDSEQYF.

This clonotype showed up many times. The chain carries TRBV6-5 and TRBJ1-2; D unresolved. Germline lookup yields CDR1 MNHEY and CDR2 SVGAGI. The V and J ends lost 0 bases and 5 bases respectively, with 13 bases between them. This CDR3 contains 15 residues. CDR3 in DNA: TGTGCCAGCAGTTACTCGGAGCTGGGTTTATATGGCTACACCTTC. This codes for CASSYSELGLYGYTF.

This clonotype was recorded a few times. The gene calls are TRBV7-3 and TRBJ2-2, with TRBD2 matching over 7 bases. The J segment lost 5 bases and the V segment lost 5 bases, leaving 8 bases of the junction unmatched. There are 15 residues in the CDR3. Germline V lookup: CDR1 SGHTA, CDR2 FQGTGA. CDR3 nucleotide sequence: TGTGCCAGCAGCCCCCGGGACTACGGGACCGGGGAGCTGTTTTTT. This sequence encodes CASSPRDYGTGELFF.

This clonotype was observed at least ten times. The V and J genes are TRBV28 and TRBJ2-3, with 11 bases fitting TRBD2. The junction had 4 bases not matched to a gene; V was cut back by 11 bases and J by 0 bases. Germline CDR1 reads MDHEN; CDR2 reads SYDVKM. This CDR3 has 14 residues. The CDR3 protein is CAGGLAASTDTQYF. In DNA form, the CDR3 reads TGTGCCGGGGGACTAGCGGCTAGCACAGATACGCAGTATTTT. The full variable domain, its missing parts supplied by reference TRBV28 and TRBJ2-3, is DVKVTQSSRYLVKRTGEKVFLECVQDMDHENMFWYRQDPGLGLRLIYFSYDVKMKEKGDIPEGYSVSREKKERFSLILESASTNQTSMYLCAGGLAASTDTQYFGPGTRLTVL.